The rows below give T cell receptor beta chains drawn from one sample of a study of T cell responses to AZD1222 COVID-19 vaccine. Measured with immunoSEQ multiplex PCR; TCRdb has only the in-frame clones, and not every one. The data contain 90,000 to 100,000 clones, roughly 89% of them singletons. Sample: peripheral blood, taken on day 0 of AZD1222 vaccination. These receptors originate from an adult in good health. The CDR3 runs from the conserved cysteine through the conserved F or W. The D gene is left open where the match is weak. Not every row has a clone size; where given, it reads once, few, many or a size class.

J gene: TRBJ1-5
CDR3 length: 15
V gene: TRBV4-2
clone size: NA
D gene: TRBD1
CDR3 protein: CASSRRQGENQPQHF
CDR3 DNA: TGTGCCAGCAGCCGCAGACAGGGGGAGAATCAGCCCCAGCATTTT

J gene: TRBJ2-5
CDR3 length: 14
V gene: TRBV19
clone size: NA
D gene: NA
CDR3 protein: CASSIAKDRGQPYF
CDR3 DNA: TGTGCCAGTAGTATAGCAAAAGACAGAGGGCAGCCGTACTTC

J gene: TRBJ1-1
CDR3 length: 15
V gene: TRBV7-6
clone size: NA
D gene: NA
CDR3 protein: CASTPRAGRNTEAFF
CDR3 DNA: TGTGCCAGCACCCCAAGGGCTGGGCGGAACACTGAAGCTTTCTTT

J gene: TRBJ2-5
CDR3 length: 15
V gene: TRBV7-9
clone size: NA
D gene: NA
CDR3 protein: CASSNMGRNQETQYF
CDR3 DNA: TGTGCCAGCAGCAACATGGGAAGAAATCAAGAGACCCAGTACTTC

J gene: TRBJ1-1
CDR3 length: 16
V gene: TRBV4-2
clone size: NA
D gene: NA
CDR3 protein: CASSQDLADMNTEAFF
CDR3 DNA: TGTGCCAGCAGCCAAGATCTGGCGGATATGAACACTGAAGCTTTCTTT

J gene: TRBJ2-1
CDR3 length: 14
V gene: TRBV24-1
clone size: NA
D gene: NA
CDR3 protein: CATMGSTRGDEQFF
CDR3 DNA: TGTGCCACCATGGGCTCCACCAGGGGGGATGAGCAGTTCTTC

J gene: TRBJ1-5
CDR3 length: 14
V gene: TRBV3-1/TRBV3-2
clone size: few
D gene: TRBD1
CDR3 protein: CASSPQGAGQPQHF
CDR3 DNA: TGTGCCAGCAGCCCCCAGGGGGCAGGTCAGCCCCAGCATTTT

J gene: TRBJ1-4
CDR3 length: 15
V gene: TRBV19
clone size: NA
D gene: NA
CDR3 protein: CASSMPGHQKEKLFF
CDR3 DNA: TGTGCCAGTAGTATGCCGGGACATCAGAAGGAAAAACTGTTTTTT

J gene: TRBJ2-5
CDR3 length: 15
V gene: TRBV19
clone size: NA
D gene: TRBD1
CDR3 protein: CASSARTGGKETQYF
CDR3 DNA: TGTGCCAGTAGTGCCCGGACAGGGGGAAAAGAGACCCAGTACTTC

J gene: TRBJ1-1
CDR3 length: 17
V gene: TRBV6-2/TRBV6-3
clone size: NA
D gene: NA
CDR3 protein: CASSIVSFTGSATEAFF
CDR3 DNA: TGTGCCAGCAGCATAGTCTCCTTCACAGGATCCGCCACTGAAGCTTTCTTT

J gene: TRBJ2-2
CDR3 length: 12
V gene: TRBV15
clone size: NA
D gene: NA
CDR3 protein: CATSREGGRLFF
CDR3 DNA: TGTGCCACCAGCAGAGAAGGGGGAAGGCTGTTTTTT

J gene: TRBJ2-4
CDR3 length: 13
V gene: TRBV30
clone size: once
D gene: NA
CDR3 protein: CAWSERVQNIQYF
CDR3 DNA: TGTGCCTGGAGTGAAAGGGTCCAAAACATTCAGTACTTC

J gene: TRBJ2-7
CDR3 length: 13
V gene: TRBV11-2
clone size: NA
D gene: NA
CDR3 protein: CASSLSPPYEQYF
CDR3 DNA: TGTGCCAGCAGCTTGTCCCCCCCGTACGAGCAGTACTTC

J gene: TRBJ2-3
CDR3 length: 16
V gene: TRBV28
clone size: NA
D gene: TRBD1
CDR3 protein: CASSFRWTGRTDTQYF
CDR3 DNA: TGTGCCAGCAGTTTTCGCTGGACAGGTCGCACAGATACGCAGTATTTT

J gene: TRBJ1-2
CDR3 length: 15
V gene: TRBV10-3
clone size: once
D gene: TRBD1
CDR3 protein: CAISARQGLDYGYTF
CDR3 DNA: TGTGCCATCAGTGCCCGACAGGGGCTCGACTATGGCTACACCTTC

J gene: TRBJ2-5
CDR3 length: 14
V gene: TRBV7-9
clone size: NA
D gene: TRBD1
CDR3 protein: CASSWTGAQETQYF
CDR3 DNA: TGTGCCAGCAGCTGGACAGGGGCCCAAGAGACCCAGTACTTC

J gene: TRBJ2-7
CDR3 length: 11
V gene: TRBV2
clone size: NA
D gene: NA
CDR3 protein: CASSVGDEQYF
CDR3 DNA: TGTGCCAGCAGTGTGGGTGACGAGCAGTACTTC